These 9 T cell receptor beta chains were sequenced from one sample in a study of blood T cell repertoires in COVID-19 (dated by TCRdb to 2019 to 2021). Libraries came from the immunoSEQ multiplex PCR assay. TCRdb's version of the immuneACCESS table is confined to in-frame rearrangements and falls short of the full clone set. An unresolved V gene accounts for under half of the shortfall where checked; the remainder is of unknown origin. The sample has around 11,000 clones on record, 87% of them singletons. The ten largest clones add up to about a quarter of the sample. Sequenced material: peripheral blood. These receptors were collected from a man younger than 40 with active or convalescent COVID-19.

This chain links TRBV6-1 with TRBJ2-7, with 7 nucleotides matching TRBD1. The CDR3 length is 14 residues. Germline loops: CDR1 MNHNS, CDR2 SASEGT. Unmatched junction bases numbered 4, after V lost 1 base and J lost 4 bases. CDR3 amino acids: CASSEGGQKYEQYV. The CDR3 DNA is TGTGCCAGCAGTGAAGGGGGACAGAAGTACGAGCAGTACGTC.

The chain recombines TRBV6-6 with TRBJ2-4; 14 nucleotides align to TRBD2. This CDR3 comprises 19 residues. The ends lost 5 bases at V and 0 bases at J; junction bases unmatched: 9. CDR1 is MNHNY and CDR2 is SVGAGI in the germline V gene (reference sequence). CDR3 DNA: TGTGCCAGCAGTCAAACGACTAGCGGGGGGGCCCTAGCCAAAAACATTCAGTACTTC. As protein: CASSQTTSGGALAKNIQYF.

The CDR3 DNA is TGTGCCAGCAGTCAGACAGGGTCAACCTACAATGAGCAGTTCTTC. It yields the protein CASSQTGSTYNEQFF. V is TRBV6-6 and J is TRBJ2-1; 7 nucleotides agree with TRBD1. Germline V gives CDR1 MNHNY, CDR2 SVGAGI (reference sequence). J was trimmed by 2 bases and V by 5 bases; bases with no gene match: 6. This CDR3 has 15 amino acids.

The chain has TRBV9 and TRBJ1-2, with 7 bases identical to TRBD1. This CDR3 comprises 12 residues. The germline gives CDR1 SGDLS, CDR2 YYNGEE. With V trimmed by 4 bases and J by 7 bases, 4 bases remained unmatched. CDR3 in DNA: TGTGCCAGCAGCTTACAGGGGAGTGGCTACACCTTC. It is translated as CASSLQGSGYTF.

The chain uses TRBV2 and TRBJ1-4; D not resolved. CDR3 length: 12 amino acids. V was trimmed by 3 bases and J by 6 bases, leaving 5 bases between them. The V gene's germline CDR1 is SNHLY and CDR2 FYNNEI. CDR3 DNA sequence: TGTGCCAGCAGTGATTCTGATGAAAAACTGTTTTTT. Residues: CASSDSDEKLFF.

This clone was recorded once. The V gene is TRBV6-6, the J gene TRBJ1-3; tentative D call: TRBD1 (5 bases). V dropped 2 bases and J dropped 0 bases, with 11 bases sitting between them. The germline CDR1 and CDR2 sequences are MNHNY and SVGAGI (reference sequence). The CDR3 has 16 residues. This CDR3 reads CASSYGGFGSGNTIYF. In nucleotides, the CDR3 is TGTGCCAGCAGTTACGGGGGGTTTGGCTCTGGAAACACCATATATTTT.

The chain joins TRBV24-1 to TRBJ2-7; tentatively, D is TRBD2 (6 bases). The V gene's germline CDR1 is KGHDR and CDR2 SFDVKD. This CDR3 contains 15 residues. With 5 bases removed from V and 4 bases from J, the gap between germline ends came to 17 bases. The CDR3 here is CATSGDGGNDYEQYV. The CDR3 DNA reads TGTGCCACCAGTGGGGACGGGGGAAATGATTACGAGCAGTACGTC.

This chain joins TRBV19 and TRBJ1-2, with TRBD1 identical over 12 bases. There are 19 residues in the CDR3. Looked up from germline, CDR1 is LNHDA and CDR2 is SQIVND (reference sequence). Unmatched junction bases numbered 17, after V lost 5 bases and J lost 4 bases. The DNA of the CDR3 is TGTGCCAGTAGTGCCCTCTGGGGACAGGGGGCCCGCCGAGGCTATGGCTACACCTTC. It codes for CASSALWGQGARRGYGYTF.

This chain joins TRBV2 and TRBJ1-1; D may be TRBD1 (6 bases). V was shortened by 7 bases and J by 11 bases, with 14 bases between the two germline ends. This CDR3 region has 11 residues. CDR1 SNHLY and CDR2 FYNNEI come from the germline V gene. CDR3 in amino acids: CASMPQGKAFF. As DNA, the CDR3 is TGTGCCAGCATGCCCCAGGGGAAGGCTTTCTTT.